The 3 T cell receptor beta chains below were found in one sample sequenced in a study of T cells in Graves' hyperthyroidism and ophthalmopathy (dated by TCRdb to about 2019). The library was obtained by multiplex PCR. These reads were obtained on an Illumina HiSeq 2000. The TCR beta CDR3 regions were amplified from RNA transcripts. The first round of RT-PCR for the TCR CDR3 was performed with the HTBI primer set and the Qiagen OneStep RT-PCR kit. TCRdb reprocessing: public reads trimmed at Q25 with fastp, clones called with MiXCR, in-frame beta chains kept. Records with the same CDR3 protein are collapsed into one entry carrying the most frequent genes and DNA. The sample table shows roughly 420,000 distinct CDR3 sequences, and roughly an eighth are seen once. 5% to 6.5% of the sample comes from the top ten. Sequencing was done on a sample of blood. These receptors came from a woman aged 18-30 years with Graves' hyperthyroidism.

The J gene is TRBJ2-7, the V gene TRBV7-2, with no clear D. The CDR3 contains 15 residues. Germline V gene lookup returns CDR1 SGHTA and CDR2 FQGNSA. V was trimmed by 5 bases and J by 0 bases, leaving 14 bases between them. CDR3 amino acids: CASSQKTHSSYEQYF. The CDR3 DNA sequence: TGTGCCAGCAGCCAAAAGACCCATAGCTCCTACGAGCAGTACTTC.

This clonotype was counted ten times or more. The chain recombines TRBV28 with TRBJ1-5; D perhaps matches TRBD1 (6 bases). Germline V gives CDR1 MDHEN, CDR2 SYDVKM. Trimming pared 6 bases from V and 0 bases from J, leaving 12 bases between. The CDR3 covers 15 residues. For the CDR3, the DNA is TGTGCCAGCAGGCTCACAGGGTATAGCAATCAGCCCCAGCATTTT. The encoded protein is CASRLTGYSNQPQHF.

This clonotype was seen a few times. This chain's CDR3 is CASSVPGTGGGMNTEAFF. DNA of the CDR3: TGTGCCAGCAGCGTACCCGGGACAGGGGGTGGCATGAACACTGAAGCTTTCTTT. This chain uses TRBV2 with TRBJ1-1, with 11 positions matching TRBD1. Trimming at V came to 6 bases and at J to 0 bases, leaving 12 bases not matched to a gene. The CDR3 has 18 residues. In germline, CDR1 is SNHLY, CDR2 FYNNEI.